This TCR beta chain is drawn from a study of blood T cell repertoires in COVID-19. Across the study: Nucleic acid was either cDNA or gDNA, and it came from T cells, B-cell-depleted T cells, or PBMCs.

In the source study's methods: Cell counts per sample came from amplifying reference gene primers. Here immunoSEQ multiplex PCR was the method, and the copy in TCRdb shows in-frame clones only, minus some. That table supplies the V and J calls and clone size; D and trimming were determined from the DNA. This table holds roughly 220,000 clones, more than 85% found once. The origin of this receptor is a man between 60 and 75 years old with acute or convalescent COVID-19. The sequenced sample consisted of peripheral blood.

The CDR3 region has the DNA TGTGCCAGCTCACCCGGACAGGTTCGGGCTAATGAAAAACTGTTTTTT. This encodes CASSPGQVRANEKLFF. V is TRBV18 and J is TRBJ1-4, with 7 bases that match TRBD1. The junction had 7 bases not matched to a gene; V was cut back by 3 bases and J by 3 bases. Germline V lookup: CDR1 KGHSH, CDR2 LQKENI. The CDR3 extends over 16 amino acids.